This TCR beta chain was sequenced during a study of monozygotic twins with inflammatory bowel disease (dated by TCRdb to between 2019 and 2020). For the wider study: The full study comprised around 30 monozygotic twin pairs: nine German pairs (four IBD-concordant, five IBD-discordant) and 19 IBD-discordant Danish pairs. The search for disease-associated traits relied mainly on comparing IBD patients with their genetically identical healthy co-twins within discordant pairs. Each individual had, on average, about 151 000 unique TCRalpha sequences and 181 000 unique TCRbeta sequences available for analysis. The research as a whole found: Concordant and discordant twins showed no difference in repertoire similarity, possibly because of limited statistical power. The results gave no support for a single strong signal or clonotype linked to IBD. The analysis was unable to tell apart different T cell subtypes. Fewer clonotypes were shared with other individuals by IBD patients than by healthy twins, most markedly in patients showing signs of disease activity. Differing immunosuppressive treatments among patients may have added background noise and inter-individual variability to the repertoires. TCRbeta repertoire diversity, by inverse Simpson index, was decreased in IBD patients compared with their healthy co-twins.

Note on this clonotype: Its antigen specificity is not known.

From each donor, an approximately 2.5 ml peripheral blood sample was drawn into PAXgene tubes and stored at -80 degrees C. Total RNA was isolated from whole blood with the PAXgene blood miRNA kit on an automated QIAcube, without T cell sorting. Peripheral blood from monozygotic twin pairs concordant or discordant for inflammatory bowel disease was subjected to deep TCRalpha and TCRbeta repertoire profiling with unique molecular barcoding. For every twin pair, smoking habits were documented, and each individual was categorised as a current, former or never smoker. The CDR3 goes from the cysteine to the phenylalanine over 14 residues. The coding DNA is unavailable. The germline V gene (reference sequence) yields DFQATT for CDR1 and SNEGSKA for CDR2. Receptor amplification or capture employed 5' RACE. The input for every TCR library was 3,500 to 4,000 ng of total RNA. cDNA was synthesized with SMARTScribe reverse transcriptase in eight separate reactions per sample. Unique molecular identifiers containing a 6-nucleotide sample barcode were introduced through template switching during cDNA synthesis. TCRalpha and TCRbeta cDNA was amplified in two nested PCRs of 16 and 9 cycles, and bead purification was carried out after each PCR. Before amplification, the cDNA was treated with uracil DNA-glycosylase and purified using the QIAquick PCR purification kit. The second PCR was the step at which Illumina TruSeq-compatible adapters and sample-specific barcodes were added. TapeStation and Qubit were used to check library quality and concentration, and around 5.3 ng of each library was pooled. Sequencing of pooled libraries was carried out on an Illumina HiSeq2500 single-index Rapid Run using 2 x 100 bp reads and custom sequencing primers. The paper's processing steps were these. MiGEC version 1.2.6 was used for UMI-based consensus assembly, which corrected PCR and sequencing errors. MiXCR version 2.1.1 was used to carry out V(D)J alignment, clonotype assembly and CDR3 extraction. To normalise gene usage, clonotype sharing and MAIT/NKT TCR abundance, the top 1000, 10 000 and 20 000 clonotypes in each sample were analysed. After downsampling to 27 000 UMIs, diversity was calculated as the inverse Simpson index using the vegan R package. Paired Mann-Whitney U tests were applied to discordant twin pairs, and Benjamini-Hochberg correction was used for multiple testing. Reprocessed by TCRdb, the reads give a single entry per CDR3 protein sequence, without DNA. The V and J calls come from TCRdb's annotation, not from the publication. The sample's clone listing holds about 210,000 distinct CDR3 sequences. The ten most abundant clones make up around 1.5% of the sample.

The rearrangement combines TRBV20-1 with TRBJ2-3; as DNA is missing, the TRBD2 call by TCRdb cannot be tested. The source of this sequence is a human donor with ulcerative colitis or Crohn's disease, or a healthy co-twin of an affected twin (not recorded which). The sequenced sample was blood. The CDR3 region: CSANLDLRTGTQYF.